These T cell receptor beta chains were read from a single sample in a study of cytomegalovirus exposure and HLA in healthy donors. Method: immunoSEQ multiplex PCR; TCRdb's copy keeps in-frame clones and lacks some. This sample has over 150,000 clones; approximately 81% occur once, and the top ten carry roughly 0.38%. The material sequenced was PBMCs. These receptors originate from a boy between 2 and 15 years old in good health and CMV-seronegative. The CDR3 runs from the conserved cysteine through the conserved F or W. The order of the fields is V gene, D gene, CDR3 protein. The D gene is left open where the match is weak.

>TRBV7-7|TRBD2
CASSSGLADYNEQFF
>TRBV19|TRBD2
CATGLAGVPDTQYF
>TRBV5-6|NA
CASSLGSSSWYEQYF
>TRBV30|TRBD2
CAWSGLAGNEQFF
>TRBV5-4|NA
CASSSDRLAYGYTF
>TRBV21-1|NA
CASSKDRDRASTDTQYF
>TRBV5-4|TRBD1
CASSSTGGTPRQYEQYF
>TRBV6-6|NA
CASSYGDIGSYEQYF
>TRBV6-1|TRBD2
CASSEAEREFSEEQYF
>TRBV28|NA
CASSFSQVDNYGYTF
>TRBV2|TRBD2
CASSENWREMGETQYF
>TRBV18|NA
CASSRLQTGELFF
>TRBV19|NA
CASSTGRGAQPQHF
>TRBV7-2|NA
CASSLGQGLAQPQHF
>TRBV9|NA
CASSVATSGANVLTF
>TRBV11-2|TRBD2
CASSLLAGESYEQYF
>TRBV5-6|TRBD2
CASRRWTSGSTGELFF
>TRBV2|TRBD2
CASSILAGGPKEQYF
>TRBV6-1|NA
CASSEGGNRKLFF
>TRBV5-1|TRBD2
CASSKGLAGGPHYNEQFF
>TRBV29-1|TRBD1
CSVGQGREKLFF
>TRBV6-1|TRBD1
CASSDVSPGQSIAETQYF
>TRBV19|TRBD2
CASSTSWAGAWDEQFF
>TRBV14|TRBD1
CASSQATGGYTEAFF
>TRBV6-5|NA
CASSATAGYGYTF
>TRBV9|TRBD1
CASSPAWGTAYNEQFF
>TRBV30|TRBD2
CAWSILAGLFDEQFF
>TRBV9|TRBD1
CASSVDRGRYGYTF
>TRBV2|TRBD1
CASGQGQGLGTEAFF
>TRBV30|NA
CAWSSRVEQYF
>TRBV10-1|NA
CASSGLTPSSYNEQFF
>TRBV5-6|TRBD2
CASSDGLALSYEQYF
>TRBV4-1|TRBD1
CASSQAQDRAPYEQYF
>TRBV19|TRBD2
CASSASFKLAGPQWETQYF
>TRBV12-5|NA
CASGLSSYGYTF
>TRBV10-2|NA
CASSPTRVNEQFF
>TRBV5-5|TRBD2
CASSWGEGEQFF
>TRBV5-1|TRBD2
CASSPRTSGYSYEQYF
>TRBV4-1|TRBD2
CASSQVWPLEREGDEQFF
>TRBV25-1|NA
CASSRPDSLDPYNEKLFF
>TRBV2|TRBD1
CASRPGQGNEKLFF
>TRBV5-4|NA
CASSWKAAPYEQYF